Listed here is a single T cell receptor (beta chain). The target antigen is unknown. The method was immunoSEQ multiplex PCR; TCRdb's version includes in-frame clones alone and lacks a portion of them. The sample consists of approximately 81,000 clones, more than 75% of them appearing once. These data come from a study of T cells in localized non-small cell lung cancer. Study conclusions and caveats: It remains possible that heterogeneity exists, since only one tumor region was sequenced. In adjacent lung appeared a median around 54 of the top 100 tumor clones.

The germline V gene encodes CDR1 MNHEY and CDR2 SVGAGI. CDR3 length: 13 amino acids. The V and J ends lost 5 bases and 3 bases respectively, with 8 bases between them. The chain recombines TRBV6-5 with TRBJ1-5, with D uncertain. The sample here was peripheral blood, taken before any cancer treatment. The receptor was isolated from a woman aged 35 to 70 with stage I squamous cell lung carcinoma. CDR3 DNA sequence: TGTGCCAGCAGTGCACACTTCAATCAGCCCCAGCATTTT. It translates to CASSAHFNQPQHF.